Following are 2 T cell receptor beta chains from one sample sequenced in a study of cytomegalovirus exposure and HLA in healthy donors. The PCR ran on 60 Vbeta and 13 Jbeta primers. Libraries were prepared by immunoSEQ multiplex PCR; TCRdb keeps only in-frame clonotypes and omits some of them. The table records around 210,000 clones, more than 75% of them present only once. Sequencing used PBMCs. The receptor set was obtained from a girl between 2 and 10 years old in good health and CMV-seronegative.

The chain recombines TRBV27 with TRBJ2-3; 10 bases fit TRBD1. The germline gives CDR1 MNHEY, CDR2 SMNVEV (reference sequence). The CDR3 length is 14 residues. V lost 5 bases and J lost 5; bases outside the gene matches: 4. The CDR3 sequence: CASSQTGGGDTQYF. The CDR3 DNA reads TGTGCCAGCAGTCAGACAGGGGGCGGAGATACGCAGTATTTT.

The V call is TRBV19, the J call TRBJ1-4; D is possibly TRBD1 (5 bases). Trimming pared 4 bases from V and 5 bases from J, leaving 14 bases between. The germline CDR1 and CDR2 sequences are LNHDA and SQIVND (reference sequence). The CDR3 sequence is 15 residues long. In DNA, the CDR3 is TGTGCCAGTAGTAGCGGACAAGGAATAAATGAAAAACTGTTTTTT. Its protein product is CASSSGQGINEKLFF.